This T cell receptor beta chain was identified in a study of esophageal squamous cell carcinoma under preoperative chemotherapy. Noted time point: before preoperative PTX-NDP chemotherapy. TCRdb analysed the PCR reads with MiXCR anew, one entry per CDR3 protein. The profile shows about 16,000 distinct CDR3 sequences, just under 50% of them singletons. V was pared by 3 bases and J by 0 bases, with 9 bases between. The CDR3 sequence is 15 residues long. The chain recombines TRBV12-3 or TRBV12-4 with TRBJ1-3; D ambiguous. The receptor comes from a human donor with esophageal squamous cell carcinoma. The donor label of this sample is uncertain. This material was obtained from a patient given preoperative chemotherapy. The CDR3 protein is CASSFRHLSGNTIYF. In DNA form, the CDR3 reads TGTGCCAGCAGTTTTAGGCACCTCTCTGGAAACACCATATATTTT.